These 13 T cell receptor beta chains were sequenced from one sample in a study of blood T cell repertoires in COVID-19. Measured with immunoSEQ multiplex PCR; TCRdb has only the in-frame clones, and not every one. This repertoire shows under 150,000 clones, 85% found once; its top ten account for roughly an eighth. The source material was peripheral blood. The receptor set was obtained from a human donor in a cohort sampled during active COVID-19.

The CDR3 spells CASSVGQGIEPEAFF. The DNA of the CDR3 is TGTGCCAGTAGTGTTGGACAGGGGATCGAGCCTGAAGCTTTCTTT. This sequence joins TRBV19 and TRBJ1-1, with 9 positions matching TRBD1. Per the germline V gene, CDR1 is LNHDA and CDR2 is SQIVND (reference sequence). The J segment lost 6 bases and the V segment lost 5 bases, leaving 10 bases of the junction unmatched. The CDR3 has 15 amino acids.

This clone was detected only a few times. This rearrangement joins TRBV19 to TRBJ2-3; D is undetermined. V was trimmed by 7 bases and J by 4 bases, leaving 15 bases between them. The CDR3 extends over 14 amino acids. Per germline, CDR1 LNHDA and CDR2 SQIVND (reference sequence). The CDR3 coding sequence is TGTGCCAGTAAGAGGAGTTTATCTGCAGATACGCAGTATTTT. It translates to CASKRSLSADTQYF.

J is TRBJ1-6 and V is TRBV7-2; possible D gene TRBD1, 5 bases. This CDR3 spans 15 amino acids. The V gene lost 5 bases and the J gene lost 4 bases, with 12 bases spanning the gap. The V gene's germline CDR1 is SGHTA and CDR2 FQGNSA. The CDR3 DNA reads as TGTGCCAGCAGCCCCAGACAGCCTTATAATTCACCCCTCCACTTT. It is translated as CASSPRQPYNSPLHF.

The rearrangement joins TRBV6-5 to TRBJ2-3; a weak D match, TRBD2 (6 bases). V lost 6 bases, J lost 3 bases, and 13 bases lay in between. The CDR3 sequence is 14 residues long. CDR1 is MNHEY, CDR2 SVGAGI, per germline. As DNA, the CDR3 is TGTGCCAGCAGCAGACTAGGGATGACAGATACGCAGTATTTT. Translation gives CASSRLGMTDTQYF.

CDR3 in amino acids: CASSSPSTGELFF. The CDR3 DNA sequence: TGTGCCAGCAGCTCCCCCTCCACCGGGGAGCTGTTTTTT. The V gene is TRBV5-4, the J gene TRBJ2-2; D unresolved. V lost 3 bases to trimming and J lost 4 bases, with 7 bases between them. Germline lookup yields CDR1 SGHNT and CDR2 YYREEE (reference sequence). CDR3 length: 13 residues.

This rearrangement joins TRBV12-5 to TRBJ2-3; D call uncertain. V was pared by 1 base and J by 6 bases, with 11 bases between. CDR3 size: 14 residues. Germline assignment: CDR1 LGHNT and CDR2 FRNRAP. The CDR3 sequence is CASGLDTTRDTQYF. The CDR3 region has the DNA TGTGCTAGTGGTTTGGACACAACCAGGGATACGCAGTATTTT. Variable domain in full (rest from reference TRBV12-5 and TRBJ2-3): DARVTQTPRHKVTEMGQEVTMRCQPILGHNTVFWYRQTMMQGLELLAYFRNRAPLDDSGMPKDRFSAEMPDATLATLKIQPSEPRDSAVYFCASGLDTTRDTQYFGPGTRLTVL.

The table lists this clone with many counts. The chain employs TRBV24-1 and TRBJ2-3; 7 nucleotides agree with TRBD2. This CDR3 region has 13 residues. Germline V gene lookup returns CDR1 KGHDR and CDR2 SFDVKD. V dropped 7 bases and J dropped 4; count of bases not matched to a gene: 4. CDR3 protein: CATRASGADTQYF. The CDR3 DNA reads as TGTGCCACCAGGGCTAGCGGTGCAGATACGCAGTATTTT.

The DNA for the CDR3 is TGTGCCAGCAGCACGGGACTAGCGGGGGGGAAGAATGAGCAGTTCTTC. As protein: CASSTGLAGGKNEQFF. This chain connects TRBV11-2 to TRBJ2-1; 16 bases align to TRBD2. The germline V gene has CDR1 SGHAT and CDR2 FQNNGV. V gave up 5 bases and J gave up 7 bases; unmatched junction bases: 5. There are 16 residues in the CDR3.

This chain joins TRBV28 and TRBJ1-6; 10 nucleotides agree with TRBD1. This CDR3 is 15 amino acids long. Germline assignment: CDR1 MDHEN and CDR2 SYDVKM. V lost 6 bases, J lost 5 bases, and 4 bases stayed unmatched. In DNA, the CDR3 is TGTGCCAGCAGAGAAGGACAGGGGGATAATTCACCCCTCCACTTT. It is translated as CASREGQGDNSPLHF. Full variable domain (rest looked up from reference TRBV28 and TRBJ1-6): DVKVTQSSRYLVKRTGEKVFLECVQDMDHENMFWYRQDPGLGLRLIYFSYDVKMKEKGDIPEGYSVSREKKERFSLILESASTNQTSMYLCASREGQGDNSPLHFGNGTRLTVT.

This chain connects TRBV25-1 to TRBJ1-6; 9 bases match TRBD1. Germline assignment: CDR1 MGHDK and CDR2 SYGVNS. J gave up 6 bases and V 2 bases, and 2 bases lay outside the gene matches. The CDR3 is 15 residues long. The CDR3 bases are TGTGCCAGCAGTGAAACAGGGGGCTCTAATTCACCCCTCCACTTT. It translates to CASSETGGSNSPLHF.

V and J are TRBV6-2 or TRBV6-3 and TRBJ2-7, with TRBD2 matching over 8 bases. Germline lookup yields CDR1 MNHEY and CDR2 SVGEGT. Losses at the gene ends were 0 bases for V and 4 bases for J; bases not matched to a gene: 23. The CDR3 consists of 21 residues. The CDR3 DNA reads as TGTGCCAGCAGTTACTCCGCCCCAACACAGACTAGCGACCACCTAGGATACGAGCAGTACTTC. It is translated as CASSYSAPTQTSDHLGYEQYF.

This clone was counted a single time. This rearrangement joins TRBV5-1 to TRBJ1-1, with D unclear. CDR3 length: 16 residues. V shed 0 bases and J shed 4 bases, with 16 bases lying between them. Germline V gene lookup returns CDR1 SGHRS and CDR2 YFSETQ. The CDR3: CASSLAGVGGLTEAFF. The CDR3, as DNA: TGCGCCAGCAGCTTGGCAGGCGTTGGAGGGCTCACTGAAGCTTTCTTT. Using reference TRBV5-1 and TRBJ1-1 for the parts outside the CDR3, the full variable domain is KAGVTQTPRYLIKTRGQQVTLSCSPISGHRSVSWYQQTPGQGLQFLFEYFSETQRNKGNFPGRFSGRQFSNSRSEMNVSTLELGDSALYLCASSLAGVGGLTEAFFGQGTRLTVV.

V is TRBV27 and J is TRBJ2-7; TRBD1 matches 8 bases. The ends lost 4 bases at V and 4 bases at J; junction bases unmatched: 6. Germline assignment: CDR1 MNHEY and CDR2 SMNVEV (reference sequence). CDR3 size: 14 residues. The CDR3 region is CASSYGTGPYEQYF. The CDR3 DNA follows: TGTGCCAGCAGTTACGGGACAGGTCCATACGAGCAGTACTTC.